The source of this T cell receptor (beta chain) is a study of T cell repertoires in cytomegalovirus infection. This clonotype has just a few counts. As yet, its antigen is unknown. Study conclusions and caveats: Clonotype analysis showed dominance of the ex vivo response by HLA-C-restricted CMV-specific TCR beta clonotypes. Totalled public TCR beta family frequency picked out people who carried CMV plus the relevant HLA.

TCRdb analysed the reads with MiXCR anew, one entry per CDR3 protein. The table has approximately 300,000 distinct CDR3 sequences, 25% to 30% seen once. This receptor was identified in a human donor in good health (CMV status not recorded). Some clones in this sample may be carry-over from other donors' samples. This sample comprised cultured PBMCs, obtained from culture after CMV antigen stimulation.

CDR3 residues: CASRGDTGAPTEAFF. CDR3 nucleotides: TGTGCCAGCAGGGGGGACACAGGGGCGCCCACTGAAGCTTTCTTT. The chain employs TRBV28 and TRBJ1-1; TRBD1 matches 7 bases. This CDR3 spans 15 amino acids. The germline CDR1 and CDR2 sequences are MDHEN and SYDVKM. The V and J ends lost 6 bases and 4 bases, in that order; junction bases with no gene match: 11.